These 29 T cell receptor beta chains came from one sample sequenced in a study of T-cell memory formation after mild COVID-19. TCRdb re-called the 5' RACE reads with MiXCR, one entry per CDR3 protein. The data hold around 300,000 distinct CDR3 sequences, with roughly 13% observed a single time. The sequenced sample consisted of PBMCs or a T cell subset sorted from them (not recorded which). The receptors were gathered from a man aged 18 to 35 who had mild COVID-19 (a few samples of this study predate the infection). Cell type and time point are not known.

J is TRBJ2-7 and V is TRBV20-1; D is ambiguous. CDR1 and CDR2 from the germline V gene are DFQATT and SNEGSKA (reference sequence). The ends were cut back, 1 base at V and 2 bases at J, with 15 bases in the middle. There are 15 residues in the CDR3. CDR3 amino acids: CSARVWQIKAYEQYF. The DNA of the CDR3 is TGCAGTGCTAGAGTATGGCAGATAAAGGCCTACGAGCAGTACTTC.

This clonotype appeared a few times. The chain employs TRBV15 and TRBJ1-5; D gene ambiguous. Deletions cut 7 bases from V and 5 bases from J, with 12 bases between. Germline-derived CDR1 and CDR2 are LNHNV and YYDKDF (reference sequence). This CDR3 is built from 13 residues. CDR3 region: CATTRREDQPQHF. In DNA form, the CDR3 reads TGTGCCACCACAAGGAGGGAGGATCAGCCCCAGCATTTT. Drawing the rest from reference TRBV15 and TRBJ1-5, the complete variable domain is DAMVIQNPRYQVTQFGKPVTLSCSQTLNHNVMYWYQQKSSQAPKLLFHYYDKDFNNEADTPDNFQSRRPNTSFCFLDIRSPGLGDTAMYLCATTRREDQPQHFGDGTRLSIL.

The chain couples TRBV4-3 to TRBJ1-6; the D gene is possibly TRBD1 (5 bases). In germline, CDR1 is LGHNA, CDR2 YSLEER. The CDR3 sequence is 16 residues long. Between the trimmed V and J ends, which lost 0 bases and 8 bases, there was a span of 14 bases. The CDR3 spells CASSQDWRGVYSPLHF. The CDR3 bases are TGCGCCAGCAGCCAAGATTGGAGGGGAGTTTATTCACCCCTCCACTTT.

This clonotype was observed many times. V is TRBV4-3 and J is TRBJ1-3; D call uncertain. V lost 6 bases and J 2 bases, leaving 17 bases between the germline ends. The CDR3 consists of 16 residues. Germline CDR1 is LGHNA and CDR2 is YSLEER. CDR3 DNA sequence: TGCGCCAGCAGTCCCTTTAGCGGACGGCCTGGAAACACCATATATTTT. Translated, it gives CASSPFSGRPGNTIYF.

This clonotype was observed a few times. The chain links TRBV5-6 to TRBJ1-1; 8 bases are a match to TRBD1. The CDR3 length is 16 residues. Trimming removed 4 bases from V and 3 bases from J; junction bases left unmatched: 11. Germline V lookup: CDR1 SGHDT, CDR2 YYEEEE. The CDR3 loop reads CASSPRTGMKDTEAFF. For the CDR3, the DNA is TGTGCCAGCAGCCCCCGGACAGGGATGAAGGACACTGAAGCTTTCTTT.

The V call is TRBV27, the J call TRBJ2-2; 8 bases are shared with TRBD1. The germline V gene has CDR1 MNHEY and CDR2 SMNVEV (reference sequence). This CDR3 region has 15 residues. The junction had 6 bases not matched to a gene; V was cut back by 8 bases and J by 1 base. DNA for the CDR3: TGTGCCAGCGGCCTGACAGGGGAGAACACCGGGGAGCTGTTTTTT. Translating it yields CASGLTGENTGELFF.

Comments on this clonotype: Given a much more abundant clone one base away, this may be a read error. V is TRBV6-2 or TRBV6-3 and J is TRBJ1-1; D is undetermined. Germline V gene data show CDR1 as MNHEY and CDR2 as SVGEGT. Deletions cut 0 bases from V and 3 bases from J, with 2 bases between. The CDR3 spans 12 residues. CDR3 protein: CASSYSDTEAFF. DNA of the CDR3: TGTGCCAGCAGTTACTCGGACACTGAAGCTTTCTTT.

The CDR3 region has the DNA TGTGCCAGCAGCTTAGCGCAGTCTGGTGGGGCTTTCTTT. Amino acid sequence: CASSLAQSGGAFF. This chain uses TRBV7-9 with TRBJ1-1; no firm D call. Trimming stripped 0 bases from V and 11 bases from J, with 13 bases between. Germline loops: CDR1 SEHNR, CDR2 FQNEAQ (reference sequence). The CDR3 loop spans 13 amino acids.

This clonotype was seen a few times. This chain links TRBV7-3 with TRBJ2-1; 7 bases are shared with TRBD2. After removal of 2 bases from V and 8 bases from J, the junction contained 9 bases not matched to a gene. Germline loops: CDR1 SGHTA, CDR2 FQGTGA. The CDR3 contains 15 residues. CDR3: CASSLVLADLDEQFF. The DNA for the CDR3 is TGTGCCAGCAGCTTAGTCCTAGCGGACTTGGATGAGCAGTTCTTC.

V and J are TRBV7-2 and TRBJ1-5; D is uncertain. The V gene's germline CDR1 is SGHTA and CDR2 FQGNSA. The V and J ends lost 5 bases and 2 bases respectively, with 10 bases between them. The CDR3 runs to 14 residues. The CDR3 DNA reads TGTGCCAGCAGCCCGAGGTCCGGCAATCAGCCCCAGCATTTT. Protein: CASSPRSGNQPQHF.

This chain uses TRBV12-3 or TRBV12-4 with TRBJ2-1, with a weak D call TRBD2 (5 bases). With 10 bases removed from V and 0 bases from J, the gap between germline ends came to 10 bases. The CDR3 runs 13 residues. Written as DNA, the CDR3 is TGTGCCACCGCGGAGGTCTCCTACAATGAGCAGTTCTTC. Translation: CATAEVSYNEQFF.

The chain uses TRBV5-1 and TRBJ2-5; D is possibly TRBD1 or TRBD2 (5 bases each). Germline CDR1 is SGHRS and CDR2 is YFSETQ. The germline V and J ends were trimmed by 5 bases and 5 bases, with 13 bases remaining between them. The CDR3 totals 13 residues. The CDR3 is CASSGTTRETQYF. In DNA form, the CDR3 reads TGCGCCAGCAGTGGGACCACTAGGGAGACCCAGTACTTC.

This clonotype was counted between two and nine times. The chain links TRBV7-2 to TRBJ1-6; 9 bases match TRBD1. The V segment lost 1 base and the J segment 7 bases; nucleotides outside the gene matches: 2. The V gene's germline CDR1 is SGHTA and CDR2 FQGNSA. This CDR3 is 15 amino acids long. CDR3 bases: TGTGCCAGCAGCTTAGACGGGACAGGGAATTCACCCCTCCACTTT. This codes for CASSLDGTGNSPLHF.

V gene TRBV12-3 or TRBV12-4 combines with J gene TRBJ2-5; TRBD2 is a possible D gene (6 bases). CDR3 length: 13 amino acids. Trimming pared 8 bases from V and 1 base from J, leaving 11 bases between. The CDR3 spells CASAKRAQETQYF. Written as DNA, the CDR3 is TGTGCCAGCGCCAAGCGGGCCCAAGAGACCCAGTACTTC.

The chain links TRBV18 to TRBJ2-1; 12 bases are shared with TRBD1. The CDR3 covers 16 residues. Trimming at V came to 4 bases and at J to 7 bases, leaving 8 bases not matched to a gene. Germline CDR1 and CDR2: KGHSH and LQKENI. The CDR3 here is CASSRPGTGGRNEQFF. CDR3 DNA: TGTGCCAGCTCACGCCCCGGGACAGGGGGCAGAAATGAGCAGTTCTTC.

This chain joins TRBV5-5 and TRBJ1-2; maybe TRBD1 (5 bases). CDR1 and CDR2 from the germline V gene are SGHKS and YYEKEE (reference sequence). The CDR3 extends over 13 amino acids. Trimming took off 4 bases at V and 5 bases at J, with 12 bases between the two ends. The CDR3 reads CASSRFGGYGYTF. The CDR3 region has the DNA TGTGCCAGCAGCCGTTTCGGGGGGTATGGCTACACCTTC. Combining the CDR3 with reference TRBV5-5 and TRBJ1-2 gives the whole variable domain DAGVTQSPTHLIKTRGQQVTLRCSPISGHKSVSWYQQVLGQGPQFIFQYYEKEERGRGNFPDRFSARQFPNYSSELNVNALLLGDSALYLCASSRFGGYGYTFGSGTRLTVV.

This clonotype showed up just a few times. The rearrangement uses TRBV12-3 or TRBV12-4 and TRBJ1-2; TRBD1 aligns across 7 bases. V lost 5 bases and J lost 0; bases outside the gene matches: 0. The CDR3 sequence is 13 residues long. DNA for the CDR3: TGTGCCAGCAGTGGACAGGCTAACTATGGCTACACCTTC. It codes for CASSGQANYGYTF.

This clonotype was counted only a few times. This chain links TRBV20-1 with TRBJ1-2, with D perhaps TRBD1 (5 bases). This CDR3 has 13 amino acids. Germline values: CDR1 DFQATT, CDR2 SNEGSKA (reference sequence). Deletions cut 7 bases from V and 1 base from J, with 13 bases between. CDR3 amino acids: CSGISGDNYGYTF. The CDR3 DNA follows: TGCAGTGGGATCTCGGGGGATAACTATGGCTACACCTTC.

This clonotype was recorded a few times. The CDR3 nucleotides read TGTGCCAGCAGTTCGGGACAGCCGGACACAGATACGCAGTATTTT. Residues: CASSSGQPDTDTQYF. The chain couples TRBV12-3 or TRBV12-4 to TRBJ2-3; TRBD1 agrees at 7 bases. V dropped 4 bases and J dropped 2; count of bases not matched to a gene: 6. This CDR3 has 15 residues.

The DNA for the CDR3 is TGTGCCAGCAGTTACGACGGTCCCCTAGATGAGCAGTTCTTC. The encoded protein is CASSYDGPLDEQFF. The chain joins TRBV6-2 or TRBV6-3 to TRBJ2-1; D is unclear. Trimming removed 2 bases at V and 8 bases at J, with 13 bases between. Germline loops: CDR1 MNHEY, CDR2 SVGEGT. The CDR3 extends over 14 amino acids.

This clonotype appeared many times. The rearrangement joins TRBV11-2 to TRBJ2-3; maybe TRBD1 (6 bases). Trimming removed 5 bases at V and 5 bases at J, with 23 bases between. The CDR3 extends over 17 amino acids. Germline CDR1 SGHAT, CDR2 FQNNGV. CDR3 sequence reads: CASSPTRGGSGIDTQYF. For the CDR3, the DNA is TGTGCCAGCAGCCCAACCAGGGGCGGCTCGGGGATAGATACGCAGTATTTT.

This clonotype has a handful of counts. The rearrangement joins TRBV7-8 to TRBJ2-1; the match to TRBD2 covers 9 bases. This CDR3 has 14 amino acids. With 5 bases clipped from V and 10 bases from J, the junction kept 9 bases outside the gene matches. The germline CDR1 and CDR2 sequences are SGHVS and FQNEAQ. The CDR3 is CASSPAFSGGEQFF. The CDR3 DNA follows: TGTGCCAGCAGCCCCGCTTTCAGCGGGGGGGAGCAGTTCTTC.

This clonotype was found a few times. The chain couples TRBV9 to TRBJ2-1; D may match TRBD1 or TRBD2 (5 bases each). The CDR3 totals 13 residues. V was clipped by 3 bases and J by 7 bases, with 11 bases between them. Germline lookup yields CDR1 SGDLS and CDR2 YYNGEE. CDR3 amino acids: CASSEGTGNEQFF. As DNA, the CDR3 is TGTGCCAGCAGCGAGGGGACGGGAAATGAGCAGTTCTTC.

This clonotype was seen a few times. J is TRBJ1-6 and V is TRBV6-5, with D tentatively TRBD1 (6 bases). V shed 6 bases and J shed 6 bases, with 12 bases lying between them. This CDR3 region has 14 residues. CDR1 is MNHEY and CDR2 is SVGAGI in the germline V gene. The DNA of the CDR3 is TGTGCCAGCAGCCGGGGGGCGCGTAATTCACCCCTCCACTTT. Its protein product is CASSRGARNSPLHF.

This clonotype was recorded a few times. This rearrangement joins TRBV7-2 to TRBJ2-7, with D uncertain. There are 13 residues in the CDR3. Germline V gene sequence: CDR1 SGHTA, CDR2 FQGNSA. The V and J ends lost 4 bases and 3 bases respectively, with 10 bases between them. The CDR3 region is CASSSYLDYEQYF. CDR3 bases: TGTGCCAGCAGCTCGTACTTAGACTACGAGCAGTACTTC.

The gene calls are TRBV29-1 and TRBJ2-2; no clear D gene. Germline-derived CDR1 and CDR2 are SQVTM and ANQGSEA. CDR3 length: 12 residues. V lost 6 bases, J lost 3 bases, and 8 bases lay in between. DNA of the CDR3: TGCAGCGTACCGGATGACACCGGGGAGCTGTTTTTT. The encoded protein is CSVPDDTGELFF.

A few counts support this clonotype. The genes are TRBV12-3 or TRBV12-4 and TRBJ1-2; D is perhaps TRBD1 (6 bases). This CDR3 is 15 amino acids long. V was pared by 6 bases and J by 5 bases, with 19 bases between. The CDR3 loop reads CASSPGTGLTYGYTF. The CDR3 region has the DNA TGTGCCAGCAGCCCAGGAACAGGGCTTACATATGGCTACACCTTC.

This clonotype showed up just a few times. The chain recombines TRBV12-3 or TRBV12-4 with TRBJ1-2, with 9 nucleotides matching TRBD1. Trimming at V came to 7 bases and at J to 8 bases, leaving 14 bases not matched to a gene. This CDR3 is 15 amino acids long. The CDR3 DNA follows: TGTGCCAGCACCCGAGACAGGGGGTATAACAACGGCTACACCTTC. Protein sequence: CASTRDRGYNNGYTF.

V usage is TRBV7-6 and J usage is TRBJ2-3; the D gene is possibly TRBD2 (6 bases). There are 17 residues in the CDR3. V gave up 5 bases and J gave up 3 bases, with 21 bases separating them. Germline V gives CDR1 SGHVS, CDR2 FNYEAQ. CDR3 amino acids: CASSQGLTIARTDTQYF. DNA of the CDR3: TGTGCCAGCAGCCAGGGACTTACAATTGCCCGGACAGATACGCAGTATTTT.